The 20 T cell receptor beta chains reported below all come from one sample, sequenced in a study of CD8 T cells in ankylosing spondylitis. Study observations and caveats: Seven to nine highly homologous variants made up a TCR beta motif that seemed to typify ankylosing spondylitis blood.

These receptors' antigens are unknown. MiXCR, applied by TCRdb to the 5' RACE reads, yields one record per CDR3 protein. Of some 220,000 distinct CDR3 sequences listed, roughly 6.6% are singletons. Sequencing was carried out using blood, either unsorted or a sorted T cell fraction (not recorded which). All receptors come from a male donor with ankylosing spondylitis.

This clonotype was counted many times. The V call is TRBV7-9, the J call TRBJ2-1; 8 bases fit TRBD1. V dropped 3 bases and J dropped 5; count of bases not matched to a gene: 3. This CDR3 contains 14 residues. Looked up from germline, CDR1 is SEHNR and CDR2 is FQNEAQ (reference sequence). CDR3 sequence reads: CASSLTGADNEQFF. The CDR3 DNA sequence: TGTGCCAGCAGCTTGACAGGGGCAGACAATGAGCAGTTCTTC.

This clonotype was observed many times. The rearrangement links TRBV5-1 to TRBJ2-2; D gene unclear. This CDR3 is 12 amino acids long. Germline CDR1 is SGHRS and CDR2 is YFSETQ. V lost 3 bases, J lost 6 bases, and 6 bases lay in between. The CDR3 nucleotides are TGCGCCAGCAGCTCGAGAGCCGGGGAGCTGTTTTTT. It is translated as CASSSRAGELFF.

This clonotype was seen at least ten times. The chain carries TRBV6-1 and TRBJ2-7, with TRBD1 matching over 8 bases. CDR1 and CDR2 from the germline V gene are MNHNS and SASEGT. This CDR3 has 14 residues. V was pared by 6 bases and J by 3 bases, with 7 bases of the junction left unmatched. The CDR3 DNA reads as TGTGCCAGCAGGGACCGGGACAGGTACTACGAGCAGTACTTC. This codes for CASRDRDRYYEQYF.

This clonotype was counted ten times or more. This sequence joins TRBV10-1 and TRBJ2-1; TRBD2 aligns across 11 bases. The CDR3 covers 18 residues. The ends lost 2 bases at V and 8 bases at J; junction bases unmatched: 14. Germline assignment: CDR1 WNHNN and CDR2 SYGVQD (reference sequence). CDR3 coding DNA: TGCGCCAGCAGTGAGCCCGCGGGACTAGCGGAAAGGGGAGATGAGCAGTTCTTC. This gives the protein CASSEPAGLAERGDEQFF.

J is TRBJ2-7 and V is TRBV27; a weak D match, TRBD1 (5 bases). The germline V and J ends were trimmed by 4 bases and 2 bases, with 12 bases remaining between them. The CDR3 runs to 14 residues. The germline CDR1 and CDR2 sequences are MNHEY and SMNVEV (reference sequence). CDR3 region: CASSYSSGTYEQYF. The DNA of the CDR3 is TGTGCCAGCAGTTACAGTTCAGGGACCTACGAGCAGTACTTC.

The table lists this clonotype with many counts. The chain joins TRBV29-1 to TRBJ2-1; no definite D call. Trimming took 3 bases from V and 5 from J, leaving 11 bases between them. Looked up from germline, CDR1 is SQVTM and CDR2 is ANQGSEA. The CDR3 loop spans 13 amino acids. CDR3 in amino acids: CSVDIPSHNEQFF. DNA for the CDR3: TGCAGCGTTGATATACCCAGCCACAATGAGCAGTTCTTC.

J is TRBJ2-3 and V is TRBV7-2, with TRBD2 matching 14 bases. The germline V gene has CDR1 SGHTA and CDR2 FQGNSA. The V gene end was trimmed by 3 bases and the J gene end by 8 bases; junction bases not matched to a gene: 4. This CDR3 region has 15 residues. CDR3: CASSLTSGGAGTQYF. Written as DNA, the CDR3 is TGTGCCAGCAGCTTGACTAGCGGGGGGGCGGGTACGCAGTATTTT.

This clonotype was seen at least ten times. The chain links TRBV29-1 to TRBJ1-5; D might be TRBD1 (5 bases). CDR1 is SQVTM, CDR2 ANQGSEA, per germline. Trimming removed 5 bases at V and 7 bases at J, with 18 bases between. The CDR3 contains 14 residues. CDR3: CSVTFRDVRQPQHF. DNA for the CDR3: TGCAGCGTTACCTTCAGGGATGTACGACAGCCCCAGCATTTT.

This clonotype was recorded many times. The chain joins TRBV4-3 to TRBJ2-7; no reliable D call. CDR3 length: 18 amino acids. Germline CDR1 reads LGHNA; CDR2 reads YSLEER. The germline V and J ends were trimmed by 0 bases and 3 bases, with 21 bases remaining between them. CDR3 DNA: TGCGCCAGCAGCCAAGATATTGTATTGGCGGAGTCCGGCTACGAGCAGTACTTC. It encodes CASSQDIVLAESGYEQYF.

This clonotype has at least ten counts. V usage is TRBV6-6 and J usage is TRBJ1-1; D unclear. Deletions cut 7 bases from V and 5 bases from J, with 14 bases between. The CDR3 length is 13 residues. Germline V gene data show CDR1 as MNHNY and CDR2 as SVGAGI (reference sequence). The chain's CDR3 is CASKIEPWTEAFF. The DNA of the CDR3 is TGTGCCAGCAAAATTGAACCTTGGACTGAAGCTTTCTTT.

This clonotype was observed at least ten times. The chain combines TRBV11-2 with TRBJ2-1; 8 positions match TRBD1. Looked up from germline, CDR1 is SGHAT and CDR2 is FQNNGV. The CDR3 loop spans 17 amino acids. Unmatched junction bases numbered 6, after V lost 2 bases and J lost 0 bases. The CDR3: CASSLIAGGSSYNEQFF. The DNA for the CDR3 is TGTGCCAGCAGCTTAATAGCAGGGGGCAGCTCCTACAATGAGCAGTTCTTC.

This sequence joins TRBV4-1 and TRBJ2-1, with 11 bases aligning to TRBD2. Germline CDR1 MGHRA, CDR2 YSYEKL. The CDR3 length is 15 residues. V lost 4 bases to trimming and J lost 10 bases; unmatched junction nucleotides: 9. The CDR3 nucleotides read TGCGCCAGCAGCCCTAATAGCGGGAGGGTGAGAGAGCAGTTCTTC. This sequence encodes CASSPNSGRVREQFF.

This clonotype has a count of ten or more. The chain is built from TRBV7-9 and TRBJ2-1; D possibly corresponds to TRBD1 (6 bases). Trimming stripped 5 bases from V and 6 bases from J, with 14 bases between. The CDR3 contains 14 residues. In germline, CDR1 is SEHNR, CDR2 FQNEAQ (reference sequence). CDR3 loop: CASSATTGFNEQFF. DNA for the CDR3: TGTGCCAGCAGCGCGACAACAGGGTTCAATGAGCAGTTCTTC.

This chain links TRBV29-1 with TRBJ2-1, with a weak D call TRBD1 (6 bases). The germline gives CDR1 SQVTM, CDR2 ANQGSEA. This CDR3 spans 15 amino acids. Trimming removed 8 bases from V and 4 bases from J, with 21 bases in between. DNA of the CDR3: TGCAGCACAACGCCCCAGGGGTTGACATACAATGAGCAGTTCTTC. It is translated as CSTTPQGLTYNEQFF.

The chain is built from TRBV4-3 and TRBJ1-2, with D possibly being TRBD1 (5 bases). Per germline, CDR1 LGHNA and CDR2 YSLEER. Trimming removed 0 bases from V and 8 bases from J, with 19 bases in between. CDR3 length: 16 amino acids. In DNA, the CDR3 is TGCGCCAGCAGCCAAGATCAGGGAGGGCCCATCAACGGCTACACCTTC. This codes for CASSQDQGGPINGYTF.

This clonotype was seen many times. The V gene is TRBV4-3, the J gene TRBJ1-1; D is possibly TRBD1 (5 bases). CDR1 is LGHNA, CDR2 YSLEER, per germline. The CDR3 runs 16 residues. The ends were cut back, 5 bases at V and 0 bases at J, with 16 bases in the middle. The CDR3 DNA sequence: TGCGCCAGCAGCGTAGGGACGGCGGACCTGAACACTGAAGCTTTCTTT. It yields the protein CASSVGTADLNTEAFF.

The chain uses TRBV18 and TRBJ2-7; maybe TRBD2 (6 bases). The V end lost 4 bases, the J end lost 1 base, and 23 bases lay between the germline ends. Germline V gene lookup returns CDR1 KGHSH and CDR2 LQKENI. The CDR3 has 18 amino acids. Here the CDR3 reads CASSLVETGGSLSYEQYF. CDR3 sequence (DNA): TGTGCCAGCTCACTTGTCGAGACCGGGGGTAGCCTTTCCTACGAGCAGTACTTC.

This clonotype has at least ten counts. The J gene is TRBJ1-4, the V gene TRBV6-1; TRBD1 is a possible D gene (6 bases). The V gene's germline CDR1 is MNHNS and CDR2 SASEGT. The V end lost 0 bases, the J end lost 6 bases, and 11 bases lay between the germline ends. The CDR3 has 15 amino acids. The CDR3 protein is CASSEATDSHEKLFF. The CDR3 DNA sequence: TGTGCCAGCAGTGAAGCGACGGACAGCCATGAAAAACTGTTTTTT.

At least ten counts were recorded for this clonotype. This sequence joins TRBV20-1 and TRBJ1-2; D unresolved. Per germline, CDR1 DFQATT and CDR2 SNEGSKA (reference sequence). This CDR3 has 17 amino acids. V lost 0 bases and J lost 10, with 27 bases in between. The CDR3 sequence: CSARDGRDFGLMSFYTF. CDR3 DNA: TGCAGTGCTAGAGATGGTAGGGATTTCGGTCTCATGTCATTCTACACCTTC.

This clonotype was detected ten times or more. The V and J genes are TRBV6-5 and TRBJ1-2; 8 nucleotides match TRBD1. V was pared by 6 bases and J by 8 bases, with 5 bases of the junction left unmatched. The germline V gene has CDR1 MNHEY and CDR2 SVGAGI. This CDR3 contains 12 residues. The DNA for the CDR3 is TGTGCCAGCAGCCCTACAGGGGGAGGCTACACCTTC. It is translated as CASSPTGGGYTF.